The 14 T cell receptor beta chains below come from one sample, sequenced in a study of blood T cell repertoires in COVID-19. Sequencing used immunoSEQ multiplex PCR; TCRdb keeps in-frame clones, though not all of them. The table lists over 30,000 clones, about 75% of them singletons. Material for sequencing was peripheral blood. These receptors were taken from a man older than 75 with active or convalescent COVID-19.

The chain combines TRBV28 with TRBJ2-7; a possible D gene is TRBD2 (5 bases). Trimming shortened V by 6 bases and J by 2 bases, and 20 bases separated the two germline ends. CDR3 length equals 16 residues. Germline loops: CDR1 MDHEN, CDR2 SYDVKM. The CDR3, as DNA: TGTGCCAGCAGAGTTGGGGTCAATTGGGAGCCCTACGAGCAGTACTTC. This translates into CASRVGVNWEPYEQYF.

The chain carries TRBV6-5 and TRBJ2-1; 8 bases agree with TRBD2. Germline loops: CDR1 MNHEY, CDR2 SVGAGI. The J segment lost 2 bases and the V segment lost 7 bases, leaving 4 bases of the junction unmatched. This CDR3 region has 14 residues. The CDR3 loop reads CASKPGLAYNEQFF. As DNA, the CDR3 is TGTGCCAGCAAGCCGGGACTAGCCTACAATGAGCAGTTCTTC.

This clone was seen once. The chain employs TRBV19 and TRBJ2-7, with a tentative D call TRBD1 (6 bases). Trimming left V 5 bases short and J 3 bases short, with 11 bases between. Germline V gene sequence: CDR1 LNHDA, CDR2 SQIVND (reference sequence). The CDR3 consists of 13 residues. CDR3 region: CASSLDRSYEQYF. CDR3 bases: TGTGCCAGTAGTTTGGACAGAAGCTACGAGCAGTACTTC.

CDR3 sequence (DNA): TGTGCCAGCACCACCACAGGGGGAGAGACCCAGTACTTC. Translation gives CASTTTGGETQYF. The chain employs TRBV25-1 and TRBJ2-5; 8 bases fit TRBD1. V trimming: 7 bases; J trimming: 4 bases; junction bases outside the gene matches: 5. Germline V lookup: CDR1 MGHDK, CDR2 SYGVNS. The CDR3 length is 13 residues.

The chain carries TRBV19 and TRBJ2-7; D may be TRBD1 (5 bases). This CDR3 contains 13 residues. Per the germline V gene, CDR1 is LNHDA and CDR2 is SQIVND (reference sequence). With 8 bases removed from V and 4 bases from J, the gap between germline ends came to 15 bases. The CDR3 loop is CASSPRVLYEQYF. For the CDR3, the DNA is TGTGCCAGTTCCCCCAGGGTTCTGTACGAGCAGTACTTC.

This chain links TRBV7-2 with TRBJ2-7, with 8 positions matching TRBD2. V shed 1 base, J shed 6 bases, and the junction held 8 bases outside the gene matches. The CDR3 contains 15 residues. Germline-derived CDR1 and CDR2 are SGHTA and FQGNSA. The CDR3 here is CASSLVAGGSPEQYF. In DNA, the CDR3 is TGTGCCAGCAGCTTAGTTGCGGGAGGCTCTCCCGAGCAGTACTTC.

As DNA, the CDR3 is TGTGCCAGCCTTGGGACAGGGAACACCGGGGAGCTGTTTTTT. Amino acid sequence: CASLGTGNTGELFF. The J gene is TRBJ2-2, the V gene TRBV19; 8 bases are shared with TRBD1. The CDR3 extends over 14 amino acids. Looked up from germline, CDR1 is LNHDA and CDR2 is SQIVND (reference sequence). J was trimmed by 1 base and V by 9 bases; bases with no gene match: 4. The whole variable domain, filled in from reference TRBV19 and TRBJ2-2, reads DGGITQSPKYLFRKEGQNVTLSCEQNLNHDAMYWYRQDPGQGLRLIYYSQIVNDFQKGDIAEGYSVSREKKESFPLTVTSAQKNPTAFYLCASLGTGNTGELFFGEGSRLTVL.

The chain employs TRBV6-1 and TRBJ2-3; no clear D gene. This CDR3 contains 14 residues. CDR1 is MNHNS and CDR2 is SASEGT in the germline V gene. V lost 3 bases and J lost 1, with 8 bases in between. This CDR3 reads CASSDYFRTDTQYF. DNA of the CDR3: TGTGCCAGCAGTGATTATTTCCGCACAGATACGCAGTATTTT.

J is TRBJ1-3 and V is TRBV6-5; 8 nucleotides align to TRBD1. The CDR3 is made up of 15 amino acids. CDR1 is MNHEY and CDR2 is SVGAGI in the germline V gene. V was clipped by 0 bases and J by 4 bases; unmatched bases: 2. The CDR3 here is CASSYSTGAGNTIYF. The CDR3 nucleotides read TGTGCCAGCAGTTACTCGACAGGGGCAGGAAACACCATATATTTT.

This clone was detected only a few times. The chain uses TRBV18 and TRBJ2-7; D is perhaps TRBD1 (6 bases). The V end lost 1 base, the J end lost 3 bases, and 13 bases lay between the germline ends. Per germline, CDR1 KGHSH and CDR2 LQKENI. The CDR3 extends over 15 amino acids. The chain's CDR3 is CASSPLADSFYEQYF. The CDR3 DNA sequence: TGTGCCAGCTCACCACTCGCGGACAGTTTCTACGAGCAGTACTTC.

This clone appeared a few times. The chain has TRBV7-9 and TRBJ2-1, with D possibly TRBD1 on 5 matching bases. The CDR3 covers 14 residues. Germline CDR1 SEHNR, CDR2 FQNEAQ (reference sequence). Trimming left V 8 bases short and J 3 bases short, with 14 bases between. Written as DNA, the CDR3 is TGTGCCAGCGCGTGGGGCACCATCTACAATGAGCAGTTCTTC. It translates to CASAWGTIYNEQFF.

In regard to this clone: An end of the junction does not agree with germline; a read error may underlie this. This chain links TRBV5-1 with TRBJ2-5, with TRBD1 matching 8 bases. The CDR3 totals 15 residues. In germline, CDR1 is SGHRS, CDR2 YFSETQ. DNA of the CDR3: TGCGCCAGCAACTTGGGACAGGCGGAACAAGAGACCCAGTACTTC. This encodes CASNLGQAEQETQYF.

In this sample, this clone turned up a few times. This rearrangement joins TRBV30 to TRBJ2-2; D not resolved. With 3 bases removed from V and 6 bases from J, the gap between germline ends came to 8 bases. In germline, CDR1 is GTSNPN, CDR2 SVGIG (reference sequence). The length of the CDR3 is 12 residues. The CDR3 coding sequence is TGTGCCTGGAGCCCCCCGGCCGGGGAGCTGTTTTTT. Translated: CAWSPPAGELFF. The variable domain in full, with the rest retrieved from reference TRBV30 and TRBJ2-2, is SQTIHQWPATLVQPVGSPLSLECTVEGTSNPNLYWYRQAAGRGLQLLFYSVGIGQISSEVPQNLSASRPQDRQFILSSKKLLLSDSGFYLCAWSPPAGELFFGEGSRLTVL.

The rearrangement links TRBV27 to TRBJ2-1; TRBD2 matches at 11 bases. There are 15 residues in the CDR3. Germline V CDR1 and CDR2: MNHEY, SMNVEV (reference sequence). Losses at the gene ends were 0 bases for V and 8 bases for J; bases not matched to a gene: 3. The CDR3 is CASSLSLAGADEQFF. For the CDR3, the DNA is TGTGCCAGCAGTTTATCACTAGCGGGAGCCGATGAGCAGTTCTTC.